The present T cell receptor beta chain was sequenced within a study of CD8 T cells in Susac syndrome. Germline V gene data show CDR1 as MNHEY and CDR2 as SVGAGI. The CDR3 spans 16 residues. Trimming pared 0 bases from V and 8 bases from J, leaving 14 bases between. CD8+ and CD4+ T cells taken from blood had their TCR beta sequenced. The CD8+ and CD4+ T cells were isolated magnetically using a negative isolation approach, whereas the TEMRA cells were enriched by FACS. With random hexamers, reverse transcription was performed on about 0.45 to 1 ug of RNA. Across 54 Vbeta and 13 Jbeta, TCR beta CDR3 was amplified with immunoSEQ multiplex PCR. TCRdb reanalysed the immunoSEQ multiplex PCR reads using MiXCR and keeps one entry per CDR3 protein. The data contain roughly 150,000 distinct CDR3 sequences, around 93% of them singletons.

The V gene is TRBV6-5, the J gene TRBJ1-6; D gene uncertain. The sequenced sample consisted of CD4+ T cells from PBMCs. This sequence originates from a human donor in good health. The CDR3: CASSYSGYRFDSPLHF. The CDR3 DNA is TGTGCCAGCAGTTACTCGGGGTACCGATTTGATTCACCCCTCCACTTT.